This T cell receptor beta chain was captured in a study of patients and donors after allogeneic stem cell transplantation. The CDR3 runs to 16 residues. Germline CDR1 is SEHNR and CDR2 is FQNEAQ (reference sequence). Trimming removed 5 bases at V and 4 bases at J, with 15 bases between. This clonotype has a handful of counts. TCRdb reprocessed the RT-PCR reads via MiXCR and lists one record per CDR3 protein. Of 920,000 or so distinct CDR3 sequences listed, over 15% were seen once; the top ten hold 5% to 6.5%. The sample comprised blood, either unsorted or a sorted T cell fraction (not recorded which). V usage is TRBV7-9 and J usage is TRBJ2-6; D is unclear. This sequence was found in a human donor who was either an allogeneic HSCT recipient or a stem cell or donor lymphocyte infusion donor (not recorded which). It is not recorded whose cells these are; they may come from a transplant donor. Here the CDR3 DNA reads TGTGCCAGCAGCCCAATGTCCGCCCTCGGGGCCAACGTCCTGACTTTC. Protein sequence: CASSPMSALGANVLTF.